This T cell receptor (beta chain) was profiled in a study of T cells after yellow fever vaccination. General study findings and limits: Clonotype sharing between CD4 and CD8 compartments was small. Subsequent to the booster, the majority of primary-vaccination clones reappeared (roughly 96% CD4, roughly 90% CD8). The secondary T-cell response peaked on day 5, not day 15, but was weaker.

This clonotype was observed a handful of times. TCR cDNA was made by 5'RACE template switching, adding a universal primer site and UMIs. One entry per CDR3 protein results from TCRdb running MiXCR on the 5' RACE reads. The table has roughly 96,000 distinct CDR3 sequences, more than 7.5% seen once; the top ten hold 16%. V gave up 2 bases and J gave up 0 bases, with 13 bases separating them. This CDR3 has 16 amino acids. This receptor was identified in a young man who received the YFV17D yellow fever vaccine. The rearrangement joins TRBV12-3 or TRBV12-4 to TRBJ1-1; D remains ambiguous. The material sequenced was CD8+ T cells not binding an NS4B(214-222) dextramer, sorted from PBMCs, taken roughly 15 days after the first yellow fever vaccination. CDR3 bases: TGTGCCAGCAGTTTATCCCCTGCCAGGATGAACACTGAAGCTTTCTTT. It specifies CASSLSPARMNTEAFF.